This T cell receptor (beta chain) derives from a study of blood T cell repertoires in COVID-19 (dated by TCRdb to about 2020). For the study in its entirety: Collaborator samples came from the United States, Italy and Spain and covered acute and convalescent phases of COVID-19. The sample metadata nearly always contained a de-identified subject ID, COVID-19 status, age in years and sex. Samples were obtained from the ongoing ImmuneRACE study (first 160 participants) and from 1,200 or so subjects provided by 6 global collaborators. The prospective study material was composed of cDNA or gDNA derived from T cells, B-cell-depleted T cells, or PBMCs. Where available, HLA class I and class II types were taken from metadata supplied by the sample provider and were not determined by assay-based typing. The dataset comprised deeply sampled blood TCRbeta repertoires from subjects exposed to, actively infected with, or recovered from COVID-19. The repertoires were released in a freely available public database intended as a resource for research on the immune response to SARS-CoV-2. Study-wide findings and limitations: The quantity of clinical and demographic metadata differed by source and by participant and was supplied without curation.

One collaborating source in Seattle enrolled patients during active infection and followed them longitudinally through the course of disease. Collaborating institutions collected whole blood in K2EDTA tubes following their own protocols. For TCRbeta analysis, collaborator samples were shipped as frozen whole blood, as isolated PBMCs, or as DNA extracted from either sample type. A single count supports this clone. Which antigen it targets is not known. No qualities accompany the bases; no much larger clone lies one base away. CDR3 length: 16 amino acids, cysteine to phenylalanine. The sequence is cut down to CDR3 DNA, 48 bases in frame from base 1. From a lookup of the germline V gene (reference sequence), CDR1 and CDR2 are LNHDA and SQIVND. Trimming at the junction amounts to 5 bases on V and 0 bases on J, and the germline ends lie 14 bases apart. TCRbeta CDR3 regions were amplified from genomic DNA by means of the immunoSEQ Assay, a bias-controlled multiplex PCR. The study's own analysis went as follows. The number of nucleated cells in each sample was estimated by amplification of reference gene primers within the assay. To quantify the absolute abundance of each unique TCRbeta CDR3 rearrangement, sequence reads were collapsed and filtered. For each sample, productive Simpson clonality was calculated by taking the square root of Simpson's diversity index across productive rearrangements. TCRdb re-hosts the immuneACCESS table, in-frame sequences only. Its copies lack some clones; in the studies checked, an unresolved V gene accounts for under half of them, and the cause for the rest is not known. V, J and clone size derive from that table, while D and trimming were established from the DNA sequence. For this sample there are about 300,000 clones; 75% to 95% appear just once. The ten most abundant clones make up 6% to 7% of the sample.

The TCR sequence derives from a woman in her thirties with COVID-19, enrolled during active disease. Rearrangement joined TRBV19 to TRBJ1-3; the D gene is perhaps TRBD1, on 5 matching bases. Sequencing input: peripheral blood. The CDR3 region reads CASSGKRQSSGNTIYF. The bases are TGTGCCAGTAGTGGAAAACGACAGAGCTCTGGAAACACCATATATTTT.